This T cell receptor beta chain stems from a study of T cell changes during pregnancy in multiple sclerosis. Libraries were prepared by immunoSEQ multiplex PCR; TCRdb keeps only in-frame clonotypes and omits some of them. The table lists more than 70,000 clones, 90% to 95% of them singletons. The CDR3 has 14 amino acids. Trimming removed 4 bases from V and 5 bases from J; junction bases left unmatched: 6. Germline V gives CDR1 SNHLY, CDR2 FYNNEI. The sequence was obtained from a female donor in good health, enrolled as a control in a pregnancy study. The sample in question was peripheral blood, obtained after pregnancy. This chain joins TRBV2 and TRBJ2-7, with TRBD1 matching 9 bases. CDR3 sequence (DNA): TGTGCCAGCAGTGTTGACAGGGGGTTGGACGAGCAGTACTTC. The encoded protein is CASSVDRGLDEQYF.